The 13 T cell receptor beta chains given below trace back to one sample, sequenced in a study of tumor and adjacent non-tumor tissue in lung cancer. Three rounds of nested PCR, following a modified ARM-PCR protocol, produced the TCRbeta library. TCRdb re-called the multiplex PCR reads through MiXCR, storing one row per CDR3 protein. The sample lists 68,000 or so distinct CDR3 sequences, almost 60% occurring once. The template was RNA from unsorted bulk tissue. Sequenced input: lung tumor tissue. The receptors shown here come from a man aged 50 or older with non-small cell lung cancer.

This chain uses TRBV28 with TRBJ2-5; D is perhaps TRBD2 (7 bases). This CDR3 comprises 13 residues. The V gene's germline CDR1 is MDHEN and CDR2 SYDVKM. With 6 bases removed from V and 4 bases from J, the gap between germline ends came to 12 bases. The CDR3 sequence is CASRQGGVETQYF. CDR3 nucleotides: TGTGCCAGCAGGCAAGGGGGGGTAGAGACCCAGTACTTC.

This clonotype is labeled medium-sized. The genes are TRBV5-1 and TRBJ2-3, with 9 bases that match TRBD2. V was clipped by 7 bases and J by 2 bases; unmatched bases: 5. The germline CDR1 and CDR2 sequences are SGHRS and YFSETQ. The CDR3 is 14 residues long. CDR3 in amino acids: CASSSGITTDTQYF. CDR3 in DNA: TGCGCCAGCTCTAGCGGGATAACCACAGATACGCAGTATTTT.

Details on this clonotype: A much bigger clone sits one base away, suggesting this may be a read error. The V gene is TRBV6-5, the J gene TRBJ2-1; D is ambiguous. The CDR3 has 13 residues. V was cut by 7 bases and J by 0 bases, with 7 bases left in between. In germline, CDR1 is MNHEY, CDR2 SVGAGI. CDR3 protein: CASIRGSYNEQFF. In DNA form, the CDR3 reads TGTGCCAGCATTCGAGGCTCCTACAATGAGCAGTTCTTC.

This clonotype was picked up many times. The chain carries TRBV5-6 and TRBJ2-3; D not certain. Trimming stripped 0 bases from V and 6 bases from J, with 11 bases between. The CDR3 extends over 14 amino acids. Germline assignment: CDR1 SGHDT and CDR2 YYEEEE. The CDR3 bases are TGTGCCAGCAGCTTGGTACCGGGTATGGATACGCAGTATTTT. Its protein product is CASSLVPGMDTQYF.

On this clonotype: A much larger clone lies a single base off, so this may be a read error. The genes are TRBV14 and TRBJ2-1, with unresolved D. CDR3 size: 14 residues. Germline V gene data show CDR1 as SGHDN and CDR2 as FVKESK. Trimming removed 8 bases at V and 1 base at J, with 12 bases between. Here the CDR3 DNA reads TGTGCCAGCTGCCTACGTGGTTCCTACAATGAGCAGTTCTTC. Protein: CASCLRGSYNEQFF.

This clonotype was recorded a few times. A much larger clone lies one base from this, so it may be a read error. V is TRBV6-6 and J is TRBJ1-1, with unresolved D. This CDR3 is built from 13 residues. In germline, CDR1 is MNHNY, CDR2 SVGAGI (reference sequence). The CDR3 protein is CVSKSPSGTEAFF. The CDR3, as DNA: TGTGTCAGCAAGTCACCTTCGGGCACTGAAGCTTTCTTT.

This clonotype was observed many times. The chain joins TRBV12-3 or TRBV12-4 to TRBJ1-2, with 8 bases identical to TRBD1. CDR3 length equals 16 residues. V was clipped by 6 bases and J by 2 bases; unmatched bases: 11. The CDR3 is CASSRAPGGWNYGYTF. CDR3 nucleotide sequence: TGTGCCAGCAGCAGAGCGCCAGGGGGCTGGAACTATGGCTACACCTTC.

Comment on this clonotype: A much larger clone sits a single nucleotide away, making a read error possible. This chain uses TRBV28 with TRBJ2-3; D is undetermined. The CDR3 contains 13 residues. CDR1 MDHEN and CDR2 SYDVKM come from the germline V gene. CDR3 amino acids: CASSLLYADAQYF. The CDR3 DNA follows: TGTGCCAGCAGTTTATTGTATGCAGATGCGCAGTATTTT.

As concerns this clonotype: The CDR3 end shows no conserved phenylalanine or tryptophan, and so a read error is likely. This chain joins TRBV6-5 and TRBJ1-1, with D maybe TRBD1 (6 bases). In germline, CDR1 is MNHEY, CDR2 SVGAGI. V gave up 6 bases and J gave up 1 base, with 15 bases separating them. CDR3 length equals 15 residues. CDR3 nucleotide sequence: TGTGCCAGCAGGCTATCCAGCAGGGGGAACACTGAAGCTTTCCTC. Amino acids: CASRLSSRGNTEAFL.

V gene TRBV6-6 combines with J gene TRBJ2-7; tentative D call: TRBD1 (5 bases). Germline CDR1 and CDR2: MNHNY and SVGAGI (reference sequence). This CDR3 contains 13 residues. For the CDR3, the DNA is TGTGTCTGCGGCCGGACAAGGGCCTACGAGCAGTACTTC. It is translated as CVCGRTRAYEQYF.

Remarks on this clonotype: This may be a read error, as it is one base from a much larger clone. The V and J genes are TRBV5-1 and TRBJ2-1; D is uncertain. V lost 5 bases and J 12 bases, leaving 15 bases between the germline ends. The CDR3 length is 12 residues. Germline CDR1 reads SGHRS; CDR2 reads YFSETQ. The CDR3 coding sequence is TGCGCCAGCAGTCGGATGTCGGATGGGCAGTTCTTC. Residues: CASSRMSDGQFF.

The CDR3 region has the DNA TGTGCCAGCAGTGTCCACAGCGGGATTGAGCAGTTCTTC. Translating gives CASSVHSGIEQFF. The genes are TRBV6-4 and TRBJ2-1; 7 bases match TRBD2. The CDR3 has 13 residues. The germline V gene encodes CDR1 MRHNA and CDR2 SNTAGT. The V segment lost 4 bases and the J segment 9 bases; nucleotides outside the gene matches: 6.

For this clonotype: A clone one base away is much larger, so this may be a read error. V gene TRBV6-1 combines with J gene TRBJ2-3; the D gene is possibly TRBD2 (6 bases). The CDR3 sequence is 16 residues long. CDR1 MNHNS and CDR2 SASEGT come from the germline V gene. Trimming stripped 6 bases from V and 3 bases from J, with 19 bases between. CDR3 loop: CASRRVAGTPTDTQYF. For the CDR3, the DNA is TGTGCCAGCAGGAGAGTTGCGGGGACCCCTACAGATACGCAGTATTTT.